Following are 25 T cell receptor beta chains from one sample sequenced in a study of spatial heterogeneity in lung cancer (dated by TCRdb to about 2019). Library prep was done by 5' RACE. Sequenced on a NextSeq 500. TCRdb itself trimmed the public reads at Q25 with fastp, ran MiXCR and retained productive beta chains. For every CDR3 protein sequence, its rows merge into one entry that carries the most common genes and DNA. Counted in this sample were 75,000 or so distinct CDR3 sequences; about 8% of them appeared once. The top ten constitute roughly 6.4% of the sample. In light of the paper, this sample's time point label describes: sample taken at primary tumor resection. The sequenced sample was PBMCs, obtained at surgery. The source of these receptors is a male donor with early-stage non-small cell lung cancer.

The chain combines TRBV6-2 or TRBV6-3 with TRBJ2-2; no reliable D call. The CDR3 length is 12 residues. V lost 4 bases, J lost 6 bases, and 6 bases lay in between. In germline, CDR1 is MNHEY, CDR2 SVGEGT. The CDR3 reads CASSFYPGELFF. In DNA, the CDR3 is TGTGCCAGCAGTTTTTACCCCGGGGAGCTGTTTTTT.

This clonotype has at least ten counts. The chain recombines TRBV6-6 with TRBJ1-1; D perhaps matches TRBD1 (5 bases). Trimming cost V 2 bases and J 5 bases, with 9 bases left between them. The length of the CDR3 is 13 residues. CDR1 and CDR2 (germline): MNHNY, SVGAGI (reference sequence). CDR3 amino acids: CASSYHGGTEAFF. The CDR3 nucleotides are TGTGCCAGCAGTTACCACGGGGGGACTGAAGCTTTCTTT.

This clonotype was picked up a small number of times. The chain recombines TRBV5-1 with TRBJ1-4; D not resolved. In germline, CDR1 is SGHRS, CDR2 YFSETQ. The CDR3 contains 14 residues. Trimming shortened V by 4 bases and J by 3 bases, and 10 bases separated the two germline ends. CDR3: CASSPPAANEKLFF. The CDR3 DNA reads TGCGCCAGCAGCCCCCCTGCGGCTAATGAAAAACTGTTTTTT.

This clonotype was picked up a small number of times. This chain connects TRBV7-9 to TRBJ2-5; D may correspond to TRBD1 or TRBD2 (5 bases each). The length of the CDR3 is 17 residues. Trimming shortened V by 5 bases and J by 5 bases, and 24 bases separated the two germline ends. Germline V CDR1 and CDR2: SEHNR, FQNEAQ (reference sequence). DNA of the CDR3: TGTGCCAGCAGCGTCGGGACGGCGGTAGGAACGGTGGAGACCCAGTACTTC. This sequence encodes CASSVGTAVGTVETQYF.

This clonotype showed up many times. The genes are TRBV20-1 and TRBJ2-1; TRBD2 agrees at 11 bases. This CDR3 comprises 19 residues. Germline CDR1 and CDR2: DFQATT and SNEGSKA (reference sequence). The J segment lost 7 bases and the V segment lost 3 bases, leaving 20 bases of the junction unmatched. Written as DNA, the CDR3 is TGCAGTGCTAGTTTAGCGGGAGGGCCATTCGGATTGGGACTGAATGAGCAGTTCTTC. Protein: CSASLAGGPFGLGLNEQFF.

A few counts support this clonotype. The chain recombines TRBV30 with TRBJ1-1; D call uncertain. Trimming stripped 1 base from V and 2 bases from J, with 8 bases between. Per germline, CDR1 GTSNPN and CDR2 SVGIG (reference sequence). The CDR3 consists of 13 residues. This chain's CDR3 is CAWSEQINTEAFF. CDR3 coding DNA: TGTGCCTGGAGTGAACAGATTAACACTGAAGCTTTCTTT.

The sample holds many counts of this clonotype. CDR3 loop: CASSHWGEGDNEQFF. The DNA of the CDR3 is TGTGCCAGCAGCCACTGGGGGGAGGGAGACAATGAGCAGTTCTTC. The chain recombines TRBV11-1 with TRBJ2-1, with 7 positions matching TRBD2. The CDR3 spans 15 residues. Unmatched junction bases numbered 9, after V lost 5 bases and J lost 5 bases. The V gene's germline CDR1 is SGHAT and CDR2 FQDESV (reference sequence).

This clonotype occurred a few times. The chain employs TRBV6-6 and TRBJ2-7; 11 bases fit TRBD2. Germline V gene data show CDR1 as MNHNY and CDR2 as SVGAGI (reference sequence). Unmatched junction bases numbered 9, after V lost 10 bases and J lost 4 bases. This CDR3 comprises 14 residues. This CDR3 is CATSLSGRAYEQYF. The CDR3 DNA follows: TGTGCCACCTCACTTAGCGGGAGGGCTTACGAGCAGTACTTC.

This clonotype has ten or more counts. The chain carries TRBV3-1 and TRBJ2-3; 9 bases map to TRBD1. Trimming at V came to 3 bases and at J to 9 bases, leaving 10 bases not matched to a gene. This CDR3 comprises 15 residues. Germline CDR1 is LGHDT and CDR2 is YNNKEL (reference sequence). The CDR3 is CASSQAGTGPNTQYF. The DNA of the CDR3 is TGTGCCAGCAGCCAGGCCGGGACAGGGCCAAACACGCAGTATTTT.

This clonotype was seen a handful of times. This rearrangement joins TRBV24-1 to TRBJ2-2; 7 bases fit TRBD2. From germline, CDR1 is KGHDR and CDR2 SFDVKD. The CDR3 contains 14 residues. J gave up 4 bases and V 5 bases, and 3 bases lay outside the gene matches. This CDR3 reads CATSGEGRTGELFF. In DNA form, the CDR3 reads TGTGCCACCAGTGGGGAGGGACGCACCGGGGAGCTGTTTTTT.

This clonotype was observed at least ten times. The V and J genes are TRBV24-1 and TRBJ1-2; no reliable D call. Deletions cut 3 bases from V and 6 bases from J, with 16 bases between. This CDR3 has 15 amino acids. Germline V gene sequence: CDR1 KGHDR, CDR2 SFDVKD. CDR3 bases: TGTGCCACCAGTGATCCTGCCGACACGAAAAATGGCTACACCTTC. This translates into CATSDPADTKNGYTF.

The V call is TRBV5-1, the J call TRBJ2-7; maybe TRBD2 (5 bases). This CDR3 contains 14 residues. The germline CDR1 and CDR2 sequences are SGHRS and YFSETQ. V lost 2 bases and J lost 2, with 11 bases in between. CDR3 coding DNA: TGCGCCAGCAGCTTAATTATCGGGACCTACGAGCAGTACTTC. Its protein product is CASSLIIGTYEQYF.

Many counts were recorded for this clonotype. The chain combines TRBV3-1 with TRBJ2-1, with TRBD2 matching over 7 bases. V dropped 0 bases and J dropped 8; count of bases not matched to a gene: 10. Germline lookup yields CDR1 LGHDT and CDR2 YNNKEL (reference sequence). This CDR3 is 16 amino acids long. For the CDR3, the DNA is TGTGCCAGCAGCCAAGATGGGGCTAGCGGCGGGGATGAGCAGTTCTTC. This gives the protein CASSQDGASGGDEQFF.

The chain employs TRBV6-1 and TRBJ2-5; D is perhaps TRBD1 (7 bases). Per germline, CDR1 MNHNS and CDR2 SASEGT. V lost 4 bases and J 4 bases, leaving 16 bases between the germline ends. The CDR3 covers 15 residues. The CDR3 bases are TGTGCCAGCAGTGGACAGGGAGGATCTTTAGAGACCCAGTACTTC. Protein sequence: CASSGQGGSLETQYF.

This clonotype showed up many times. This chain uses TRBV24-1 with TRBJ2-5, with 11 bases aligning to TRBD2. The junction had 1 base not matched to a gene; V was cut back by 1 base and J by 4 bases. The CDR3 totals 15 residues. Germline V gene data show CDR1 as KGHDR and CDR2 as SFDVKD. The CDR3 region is CATSDLTSGRETQYF. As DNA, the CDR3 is TGTGCCACCAGTGATTTAACTAGCGGGAGAGAGACCCAGTACTTC.

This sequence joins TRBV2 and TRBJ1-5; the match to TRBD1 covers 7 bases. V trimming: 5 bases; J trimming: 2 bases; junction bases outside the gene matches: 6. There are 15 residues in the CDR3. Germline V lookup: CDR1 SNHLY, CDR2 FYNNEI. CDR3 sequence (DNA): TGTGCCAGCAGTTACAGGGGTGGTCGCAATCAGCCCCAGCATTTT. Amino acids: CASSYRGGRNQPQHF.

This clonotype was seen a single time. CDR3 DNA: TGTGCCAGCAGCCTTTGGACCGAGATCACTGAAGCTTTCTTT. Amino acids: CASSLWTEITEAFF. The chain employs TRBV7-8 and TRBJ1-1; D is unresolved. V lost 5 bases and J lost 4, with 14 bases in between. The CDR3 spans 14 residues. The germline gives CDR1 SGHVS, CDR2 FQNEAQ.

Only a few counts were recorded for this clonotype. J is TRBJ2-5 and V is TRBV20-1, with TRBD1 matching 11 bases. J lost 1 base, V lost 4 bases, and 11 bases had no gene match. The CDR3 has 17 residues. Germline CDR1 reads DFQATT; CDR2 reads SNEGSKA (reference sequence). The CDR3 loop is CSATSSRDRGSQETQYF. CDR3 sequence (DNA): TGCAGTGCTACCTCCTCCCGGGACAGGGGGTCCCAAGAGACCCAGTACTTC.

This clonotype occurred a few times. CDR3 in amino acids: CASSPLRSGRLQGTDTQYF. The DNA of the CDR3 is TGTGCCAGCTCACCTCTGAGAAGCGGGAGACTCCAAGGCACAGATACGCAGTATTTT. The rearrangement joins TRBV18 to TRBJ2-3, with 8 nucleotides matching TRBD2. This CDR3 contains 19 residues. The trim removed 3 bases at V and 1 base at J, leaving 15 bases unmatched. Germline loops: CDR1 KGHSH, CDR2 LQKENI.

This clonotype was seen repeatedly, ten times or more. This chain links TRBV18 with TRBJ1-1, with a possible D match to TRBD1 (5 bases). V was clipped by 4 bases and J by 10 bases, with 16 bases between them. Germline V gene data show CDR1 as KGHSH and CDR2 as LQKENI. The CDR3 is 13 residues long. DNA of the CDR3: TGTGCCAGCTCACTGGAGGGGCAGACGGGAGCTTTCTTT. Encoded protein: CASSLEGQTGAFF.

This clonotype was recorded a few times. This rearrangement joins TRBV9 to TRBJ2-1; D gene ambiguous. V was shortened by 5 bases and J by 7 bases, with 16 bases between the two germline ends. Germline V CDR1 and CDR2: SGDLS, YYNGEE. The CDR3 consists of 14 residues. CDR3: CASSVPTGRNEQFF. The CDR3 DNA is TGTGCCAGCAGTGTCCCGACCGGAAGGAATGAGCAGTTCTTC.

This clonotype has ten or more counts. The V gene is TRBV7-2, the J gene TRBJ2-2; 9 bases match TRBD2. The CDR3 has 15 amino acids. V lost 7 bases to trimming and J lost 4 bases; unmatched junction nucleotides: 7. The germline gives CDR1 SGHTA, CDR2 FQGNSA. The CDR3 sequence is CASKSRLAVTGELFF. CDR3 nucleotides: TGTGCCAGCAAAAGTCGACTAGCGGTCACCGGGGAGCTGTTTTTT. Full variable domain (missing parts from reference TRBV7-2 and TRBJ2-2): GAGVSQSPSNKVTEKGKDVELRCDPISGHTALYWYRQSLGQGLEFLIYFQGNSAPDKSGLPSDRFSAERTGGSVSTLTIQRTQQEDSAVYLCASKSRLAVTGELFFGEGSRLTVL.

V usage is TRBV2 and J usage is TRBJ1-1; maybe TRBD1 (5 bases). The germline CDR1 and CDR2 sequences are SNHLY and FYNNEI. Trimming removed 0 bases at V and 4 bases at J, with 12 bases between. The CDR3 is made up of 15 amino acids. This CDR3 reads CASSEALIGGTEAFF. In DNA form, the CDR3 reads TGTGCCAGCAGTGAAGCGCTTATCGGGGGCACTGAAGCTTTCTTT.

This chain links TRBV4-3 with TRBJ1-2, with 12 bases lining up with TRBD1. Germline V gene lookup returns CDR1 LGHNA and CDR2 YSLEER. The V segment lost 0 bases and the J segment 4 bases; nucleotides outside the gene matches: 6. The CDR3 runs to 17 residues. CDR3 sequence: CASSQDSGTGGFYGYTF. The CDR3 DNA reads TGCGCCAGCAGCCAAGACTCCGGGACAGGGGGCTTCTATGGCTACACCTTC.

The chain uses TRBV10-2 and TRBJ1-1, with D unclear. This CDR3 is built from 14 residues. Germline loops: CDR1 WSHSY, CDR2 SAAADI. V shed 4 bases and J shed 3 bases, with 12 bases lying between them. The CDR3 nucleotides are TGCGCCAGCAGTGTAGTGGGCGGAGACACTGAAGCTTTCTTT. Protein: CASSVVGGDTEAFF.